This note documents a single T cell receptor beta chain sequence. The antigen is unknown. These data originate in a study of shared clonotypes between healthy human individuals. Points from the study as a whole: In a few donors, around 4.8% of naive CD4 clonotypes appeared in common. Some clonotypes were shared by all four sorted-subset donors, while others were not shared. The non-shared ones had lower generation probabilities than the shared ones.

This CDR3 region has 15 residues. Germline V CDR1 and CDR2: GTSNPN, SVGIG (reference sequence). Deletions cut 0 bases from V and 5 bases from J, with 16 bases between. Sequencing used immunoSEQ multiplex PCR; TCRdb keeps in-frame clones, though not all of them. The sample has some 1,900,000 clones; about 95% are singletons. Naive CD8 cells lacked CD45RO, underwent positive selection for CCR7 and left out terminally differentiated effector memory CD45RA+ cells. The sequenced sample consisted of naive CD8+ T cells sorted from blood. The TCR sequence derives from a man aged 18 to 30 in good health. J is TRBJ2-5 and V is TRBV30, with D possibly matching TRBD2 (6 bases). This chain's CDR3 is CAWSVLGIGGETQYF. The CDR3 nucleotides are TGTGCCTGGAGTGTACTTGGCATTGGGGGGGAGACCCAGTACTTC.